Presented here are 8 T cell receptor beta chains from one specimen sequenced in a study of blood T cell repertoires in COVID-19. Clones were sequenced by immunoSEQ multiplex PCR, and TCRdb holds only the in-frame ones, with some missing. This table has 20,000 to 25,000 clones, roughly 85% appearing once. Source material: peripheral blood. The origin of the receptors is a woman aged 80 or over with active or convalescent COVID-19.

CDR3 nucleotide sequence: TGTGCCAGCAGCTGGGGGCAGGTCGCGGGAGGTCGTACGCAGTATTTT. This sequence encodes CASSWGQVAGGRTQYF. This chain joins TRBV5-6 and TRBJ2-3; 8 bases map to TRBD2. Germline-derived CDR1 and CDR2 are SGHDT and YYEEEE. This CDR3 comprises 16 residues. V was pared by 3 bases and J by 8 bases, with 14 bases of the junction left unmatched.

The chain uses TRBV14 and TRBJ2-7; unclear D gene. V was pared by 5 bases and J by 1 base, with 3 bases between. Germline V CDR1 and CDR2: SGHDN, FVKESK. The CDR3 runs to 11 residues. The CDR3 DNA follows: TGTGCCAGCAGCTCTTCCTACGAGCAGTACTTC. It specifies CASSSSYEQYF.

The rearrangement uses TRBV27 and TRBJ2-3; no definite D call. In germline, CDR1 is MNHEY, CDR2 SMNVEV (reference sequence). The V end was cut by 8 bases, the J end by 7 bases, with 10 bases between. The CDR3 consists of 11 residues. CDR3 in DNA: TGTGCCAGCGCCCAAGAGTATACGCAGTATTTT. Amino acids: CASAQEYTQYF.

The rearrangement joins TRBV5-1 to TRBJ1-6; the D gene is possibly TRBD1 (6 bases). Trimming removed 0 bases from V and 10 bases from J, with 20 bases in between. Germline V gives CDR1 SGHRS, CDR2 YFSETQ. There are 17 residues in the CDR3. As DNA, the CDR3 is TGCGCCAGCAGCTTGGCCGGGGCAGGGGTAGCGGGATCACCCCTCCACTTT. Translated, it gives CASSLAGAGVAGSPLHF.

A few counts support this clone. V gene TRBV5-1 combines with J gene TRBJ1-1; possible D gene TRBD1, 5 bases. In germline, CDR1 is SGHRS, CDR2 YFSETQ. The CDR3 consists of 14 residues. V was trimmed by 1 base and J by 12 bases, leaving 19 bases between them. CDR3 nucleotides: TGCGCCAGCAGCTTGATAATTGGATCAGGGTCGACTTTCTTT. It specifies CASSLIIGSGSTFF.

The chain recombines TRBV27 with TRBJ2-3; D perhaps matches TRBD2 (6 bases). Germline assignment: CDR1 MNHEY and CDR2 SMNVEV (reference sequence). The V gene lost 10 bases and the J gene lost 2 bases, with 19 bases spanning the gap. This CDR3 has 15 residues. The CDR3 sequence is CATRRGGVLTDTQYF. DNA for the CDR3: TGTGCCACTAGGCGGGGCGGGGTCCTCACAGATACGCAGTATTTT.

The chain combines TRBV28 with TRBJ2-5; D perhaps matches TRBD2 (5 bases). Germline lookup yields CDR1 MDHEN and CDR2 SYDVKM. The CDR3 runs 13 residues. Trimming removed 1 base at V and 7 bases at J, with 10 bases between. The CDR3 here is CASSLYEGATQYF. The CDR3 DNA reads TGTGCCAGCAGTTTATACGAGGGAGCGACCCAGTACTTC.

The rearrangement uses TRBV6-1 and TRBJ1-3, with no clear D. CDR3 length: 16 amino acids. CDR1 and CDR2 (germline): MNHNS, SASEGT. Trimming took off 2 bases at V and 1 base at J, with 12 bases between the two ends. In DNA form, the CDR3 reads TGTGCCAGCAGTGAACGCGGGTGGCAGTCTGGAAACACCATATATTTT. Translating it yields CASSERGWQSGNTIYF.